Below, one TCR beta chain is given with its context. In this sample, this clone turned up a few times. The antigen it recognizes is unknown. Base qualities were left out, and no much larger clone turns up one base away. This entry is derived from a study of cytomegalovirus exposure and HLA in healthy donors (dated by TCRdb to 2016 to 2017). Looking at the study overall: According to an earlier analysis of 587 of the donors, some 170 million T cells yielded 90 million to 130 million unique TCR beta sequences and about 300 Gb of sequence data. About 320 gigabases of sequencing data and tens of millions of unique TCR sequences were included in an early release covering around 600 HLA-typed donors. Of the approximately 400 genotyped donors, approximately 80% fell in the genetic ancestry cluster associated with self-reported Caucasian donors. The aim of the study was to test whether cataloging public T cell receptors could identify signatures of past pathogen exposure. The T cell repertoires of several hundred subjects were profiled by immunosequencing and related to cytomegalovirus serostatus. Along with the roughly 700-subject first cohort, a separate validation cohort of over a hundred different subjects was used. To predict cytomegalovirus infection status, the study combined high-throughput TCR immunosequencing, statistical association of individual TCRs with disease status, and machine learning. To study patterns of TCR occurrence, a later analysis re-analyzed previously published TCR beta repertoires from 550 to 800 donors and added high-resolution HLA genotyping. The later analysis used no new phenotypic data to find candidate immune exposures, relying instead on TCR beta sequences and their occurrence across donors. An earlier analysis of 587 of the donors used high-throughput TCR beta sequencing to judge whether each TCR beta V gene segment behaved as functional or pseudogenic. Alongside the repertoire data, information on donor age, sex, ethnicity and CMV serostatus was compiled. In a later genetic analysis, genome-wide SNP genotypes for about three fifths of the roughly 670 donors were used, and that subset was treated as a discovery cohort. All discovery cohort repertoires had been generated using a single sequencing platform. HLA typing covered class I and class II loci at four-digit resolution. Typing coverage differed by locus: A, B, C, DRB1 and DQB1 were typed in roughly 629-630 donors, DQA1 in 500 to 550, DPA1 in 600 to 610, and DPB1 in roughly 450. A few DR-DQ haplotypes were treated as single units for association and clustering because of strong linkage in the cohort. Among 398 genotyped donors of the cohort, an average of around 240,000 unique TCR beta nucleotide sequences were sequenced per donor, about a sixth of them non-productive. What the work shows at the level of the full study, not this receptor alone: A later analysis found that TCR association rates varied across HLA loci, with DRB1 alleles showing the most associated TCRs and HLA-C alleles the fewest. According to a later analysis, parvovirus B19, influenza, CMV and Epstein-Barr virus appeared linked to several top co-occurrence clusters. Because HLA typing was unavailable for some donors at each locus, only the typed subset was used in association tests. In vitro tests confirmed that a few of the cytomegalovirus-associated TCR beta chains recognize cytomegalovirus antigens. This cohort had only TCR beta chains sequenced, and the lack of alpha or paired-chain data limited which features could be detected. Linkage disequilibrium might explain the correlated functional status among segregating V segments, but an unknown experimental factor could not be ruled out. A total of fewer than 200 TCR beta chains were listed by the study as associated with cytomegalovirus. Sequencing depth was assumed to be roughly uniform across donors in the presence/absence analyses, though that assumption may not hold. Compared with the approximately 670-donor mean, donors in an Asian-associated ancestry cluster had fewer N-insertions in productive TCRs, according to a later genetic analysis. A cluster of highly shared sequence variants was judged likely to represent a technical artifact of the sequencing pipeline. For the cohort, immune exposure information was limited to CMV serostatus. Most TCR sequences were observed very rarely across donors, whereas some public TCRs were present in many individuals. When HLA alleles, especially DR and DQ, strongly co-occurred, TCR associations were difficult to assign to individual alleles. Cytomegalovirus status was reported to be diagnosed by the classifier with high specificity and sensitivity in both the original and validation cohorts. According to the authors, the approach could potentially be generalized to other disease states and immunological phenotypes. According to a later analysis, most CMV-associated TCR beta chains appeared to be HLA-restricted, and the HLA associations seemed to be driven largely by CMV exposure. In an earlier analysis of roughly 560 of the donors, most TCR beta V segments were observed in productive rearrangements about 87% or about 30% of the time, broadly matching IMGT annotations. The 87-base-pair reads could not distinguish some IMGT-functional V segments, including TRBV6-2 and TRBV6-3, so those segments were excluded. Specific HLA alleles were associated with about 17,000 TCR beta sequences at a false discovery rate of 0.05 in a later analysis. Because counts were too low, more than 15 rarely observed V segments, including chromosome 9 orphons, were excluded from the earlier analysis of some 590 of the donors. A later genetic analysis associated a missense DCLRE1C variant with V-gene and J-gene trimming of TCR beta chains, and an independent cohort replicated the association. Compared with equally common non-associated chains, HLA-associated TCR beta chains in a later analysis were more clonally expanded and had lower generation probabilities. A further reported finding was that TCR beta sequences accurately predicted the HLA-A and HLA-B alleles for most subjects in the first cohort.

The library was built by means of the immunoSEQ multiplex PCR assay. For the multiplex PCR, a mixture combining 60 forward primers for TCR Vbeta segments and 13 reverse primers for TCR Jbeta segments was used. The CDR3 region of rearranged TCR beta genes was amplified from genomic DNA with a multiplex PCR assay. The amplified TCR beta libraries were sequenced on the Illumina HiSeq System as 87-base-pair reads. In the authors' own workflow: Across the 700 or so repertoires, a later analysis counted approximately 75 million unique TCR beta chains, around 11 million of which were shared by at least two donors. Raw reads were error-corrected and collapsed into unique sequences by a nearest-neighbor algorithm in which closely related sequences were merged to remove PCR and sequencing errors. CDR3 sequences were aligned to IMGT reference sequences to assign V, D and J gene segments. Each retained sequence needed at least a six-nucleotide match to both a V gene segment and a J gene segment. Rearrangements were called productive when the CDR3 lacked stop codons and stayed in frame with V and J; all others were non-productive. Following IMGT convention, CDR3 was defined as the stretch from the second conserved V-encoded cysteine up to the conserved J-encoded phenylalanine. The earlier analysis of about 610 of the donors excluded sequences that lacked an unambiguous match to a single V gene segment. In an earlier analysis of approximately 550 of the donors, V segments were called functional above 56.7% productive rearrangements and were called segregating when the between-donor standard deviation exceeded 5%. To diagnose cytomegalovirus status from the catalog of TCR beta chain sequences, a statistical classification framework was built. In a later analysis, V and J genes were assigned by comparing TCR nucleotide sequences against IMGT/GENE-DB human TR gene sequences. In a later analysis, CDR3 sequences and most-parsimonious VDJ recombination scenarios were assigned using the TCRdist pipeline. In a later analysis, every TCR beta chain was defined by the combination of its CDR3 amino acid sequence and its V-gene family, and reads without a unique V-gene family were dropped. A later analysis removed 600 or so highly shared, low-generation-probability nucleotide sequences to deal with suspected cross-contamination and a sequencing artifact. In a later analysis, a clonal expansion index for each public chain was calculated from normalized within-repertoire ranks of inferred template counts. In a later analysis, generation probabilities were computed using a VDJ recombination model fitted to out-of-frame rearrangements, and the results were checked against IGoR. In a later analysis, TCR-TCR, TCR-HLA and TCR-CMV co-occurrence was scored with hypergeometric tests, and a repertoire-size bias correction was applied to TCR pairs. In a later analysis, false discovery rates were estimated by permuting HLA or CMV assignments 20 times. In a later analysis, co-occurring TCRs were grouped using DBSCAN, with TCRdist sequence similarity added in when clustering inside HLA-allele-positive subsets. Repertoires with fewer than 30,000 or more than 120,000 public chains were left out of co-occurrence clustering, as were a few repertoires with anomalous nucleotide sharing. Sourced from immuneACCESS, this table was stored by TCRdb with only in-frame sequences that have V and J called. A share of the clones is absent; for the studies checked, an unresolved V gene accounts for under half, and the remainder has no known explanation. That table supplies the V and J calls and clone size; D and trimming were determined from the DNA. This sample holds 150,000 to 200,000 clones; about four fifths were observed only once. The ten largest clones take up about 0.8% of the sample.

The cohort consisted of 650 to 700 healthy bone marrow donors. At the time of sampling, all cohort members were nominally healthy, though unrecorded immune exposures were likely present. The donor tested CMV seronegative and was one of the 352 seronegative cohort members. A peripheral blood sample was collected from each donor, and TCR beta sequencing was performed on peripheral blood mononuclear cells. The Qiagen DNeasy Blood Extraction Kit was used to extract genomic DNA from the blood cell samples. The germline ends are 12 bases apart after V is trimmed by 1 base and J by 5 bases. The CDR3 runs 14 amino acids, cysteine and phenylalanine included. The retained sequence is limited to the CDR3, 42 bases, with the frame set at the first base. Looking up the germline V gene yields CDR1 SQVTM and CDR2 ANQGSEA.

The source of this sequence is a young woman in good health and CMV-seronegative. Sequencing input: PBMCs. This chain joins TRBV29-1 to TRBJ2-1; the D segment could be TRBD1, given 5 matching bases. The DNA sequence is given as TGCAGCGTTGAAGTCACACAGGTGCACAATGAGCAGTTCTTC. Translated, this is CSVEVTQVHNEQFF.